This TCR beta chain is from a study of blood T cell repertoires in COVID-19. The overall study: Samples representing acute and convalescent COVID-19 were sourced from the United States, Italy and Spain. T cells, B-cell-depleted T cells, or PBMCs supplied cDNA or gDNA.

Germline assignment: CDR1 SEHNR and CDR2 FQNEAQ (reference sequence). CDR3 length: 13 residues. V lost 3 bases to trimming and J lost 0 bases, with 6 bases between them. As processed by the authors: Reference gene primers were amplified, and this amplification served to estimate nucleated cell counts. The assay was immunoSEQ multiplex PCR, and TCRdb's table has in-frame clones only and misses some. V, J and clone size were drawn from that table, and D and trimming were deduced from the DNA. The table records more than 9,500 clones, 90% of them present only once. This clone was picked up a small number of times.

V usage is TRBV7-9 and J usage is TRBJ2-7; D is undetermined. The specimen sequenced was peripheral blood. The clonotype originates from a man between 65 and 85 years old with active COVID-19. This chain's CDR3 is CASSFLSSYEQYF. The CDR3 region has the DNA TGTGCCAGCAGCTTTCTTAGCTCCTACGAGCAGTACTTC.